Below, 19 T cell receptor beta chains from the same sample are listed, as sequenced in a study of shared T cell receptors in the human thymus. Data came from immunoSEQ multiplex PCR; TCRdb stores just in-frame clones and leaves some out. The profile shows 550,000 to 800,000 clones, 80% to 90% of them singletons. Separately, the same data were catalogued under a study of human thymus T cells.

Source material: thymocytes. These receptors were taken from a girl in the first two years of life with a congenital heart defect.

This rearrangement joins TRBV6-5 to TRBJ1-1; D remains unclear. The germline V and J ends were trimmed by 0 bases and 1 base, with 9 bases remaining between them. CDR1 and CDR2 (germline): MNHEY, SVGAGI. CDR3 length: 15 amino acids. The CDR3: CASSYSAWANTEAFF. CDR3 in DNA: TGTGCCAGCAGTTACTCGGCGTGGGCGAACACTGAAGCTTTCTTT.

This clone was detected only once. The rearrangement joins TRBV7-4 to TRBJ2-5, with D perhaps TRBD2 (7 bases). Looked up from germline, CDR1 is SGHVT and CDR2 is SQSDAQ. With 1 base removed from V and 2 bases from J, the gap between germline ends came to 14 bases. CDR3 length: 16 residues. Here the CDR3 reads CASSLGRGGGQETQYF. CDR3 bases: TGTGCCAGCAGCTTAGGGCGGGGAGGGGGTCAAGAGACCCAGTACTTC.

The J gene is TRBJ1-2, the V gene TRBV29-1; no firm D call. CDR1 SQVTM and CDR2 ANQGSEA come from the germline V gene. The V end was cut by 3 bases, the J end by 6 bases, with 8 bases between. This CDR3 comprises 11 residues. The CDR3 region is CSVDRGNGYTF. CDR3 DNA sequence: TGCAGCGTTGATAGAGGGAATGGCTACACCTTC.

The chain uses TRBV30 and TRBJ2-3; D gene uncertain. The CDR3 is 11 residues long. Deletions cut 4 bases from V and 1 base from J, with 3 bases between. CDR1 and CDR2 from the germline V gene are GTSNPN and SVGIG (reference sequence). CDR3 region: CAWTGTDTQYF. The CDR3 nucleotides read TGTGCCTGGACAGGCACAGATACGCAGTATTTT.

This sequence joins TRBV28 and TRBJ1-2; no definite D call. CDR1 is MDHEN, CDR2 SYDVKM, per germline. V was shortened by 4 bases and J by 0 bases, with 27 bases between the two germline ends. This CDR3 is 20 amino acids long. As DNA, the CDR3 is TGTGCCAGCAGTTCAGGTTTAGGTCTGGTTTACCATCGATCTAACTATGGCTACACCTTC. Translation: CASSSGLGLVYHRSNYGYTF.

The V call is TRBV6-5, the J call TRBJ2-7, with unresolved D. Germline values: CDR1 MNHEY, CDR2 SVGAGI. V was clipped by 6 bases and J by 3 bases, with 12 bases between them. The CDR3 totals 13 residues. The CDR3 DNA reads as TGTGCCAGCAGGTCATCAGGCGTCTACGAGCAGTACTTC. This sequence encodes CASRSSGVYEQYF.

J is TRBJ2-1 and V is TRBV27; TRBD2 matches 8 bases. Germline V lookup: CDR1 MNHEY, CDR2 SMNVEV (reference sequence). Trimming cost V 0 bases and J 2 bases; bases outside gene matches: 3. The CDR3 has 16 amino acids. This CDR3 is CASSLSSGVPYNEQFF. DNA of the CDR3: TGTGCCAGCAGTTTATCTAGCGGGGTCCCCTACAATGAGCAGTTCTTC.

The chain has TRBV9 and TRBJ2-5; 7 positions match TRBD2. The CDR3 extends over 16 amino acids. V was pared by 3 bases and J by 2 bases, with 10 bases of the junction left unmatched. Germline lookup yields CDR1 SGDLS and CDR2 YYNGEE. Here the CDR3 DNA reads TGTGCCAGCAGCGCAACTATAAGCGGGGTACAAGAGACCCAGTACTTC. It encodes CASSATISGVQETQYF.

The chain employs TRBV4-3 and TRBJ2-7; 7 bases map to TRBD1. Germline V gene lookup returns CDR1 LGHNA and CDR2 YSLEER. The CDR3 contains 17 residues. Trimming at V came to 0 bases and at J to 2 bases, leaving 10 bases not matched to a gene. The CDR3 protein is CASSQDFDREHPYEQYF. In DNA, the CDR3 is TGCGCCAGCAGCCAAGATTTCGACAGGGAGCATCCCTACGAGCAGTACTTC.

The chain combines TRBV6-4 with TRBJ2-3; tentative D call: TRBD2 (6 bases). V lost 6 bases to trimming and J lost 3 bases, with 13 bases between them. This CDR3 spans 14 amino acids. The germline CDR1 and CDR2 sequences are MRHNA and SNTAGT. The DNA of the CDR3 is TGTGCCAGCAGCCCCGGGGGACCAACAGATACGCAGTATTTT. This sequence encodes CASSPGGPTDTQYF.

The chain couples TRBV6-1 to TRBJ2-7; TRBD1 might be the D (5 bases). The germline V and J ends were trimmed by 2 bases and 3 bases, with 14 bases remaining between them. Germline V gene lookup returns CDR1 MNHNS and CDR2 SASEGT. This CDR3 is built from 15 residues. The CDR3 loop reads CASSEIGQLHYEQYF. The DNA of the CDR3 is TGTGCCAGCAGTGAAATAGGACAACTTCACTACGAGCAGTACTTC.

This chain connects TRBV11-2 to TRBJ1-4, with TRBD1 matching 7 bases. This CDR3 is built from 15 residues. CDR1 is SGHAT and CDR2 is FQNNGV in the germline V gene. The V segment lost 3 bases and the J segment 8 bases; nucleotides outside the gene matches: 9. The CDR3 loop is CASSFIRGRREKLFF. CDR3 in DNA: TGTGCCAGCAGCTTCATAAGGGGGCGCCGGGAAAAACTGTTTTTT.

CDR3 DNA: TGTGCCAGCAGTTACTCGCGGCAGGGGGAGAATTCACCCCTCCACTTT. This encodes CASSYSRQGENSPLHF. The chain joins TRBV6-5 to TRBJ1-6, with TRBD1 matching 7 bases. There are 16 residues in the CDR3. Per the germline V gene, CDR1 is MNHEY and CDR2 is SVGAGI. Losses at the gene ends were 0 bases for V and 7 bases for J; bases not matched to a gene: 6.

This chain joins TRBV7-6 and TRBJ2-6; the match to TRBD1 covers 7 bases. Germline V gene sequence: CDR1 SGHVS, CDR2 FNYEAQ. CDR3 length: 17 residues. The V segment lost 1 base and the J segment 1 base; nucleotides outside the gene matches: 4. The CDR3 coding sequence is TGTGCCAGCAGCTTAGGCAGGGGGTGTTCTGGGGCCAACGTCCTGACTTTC. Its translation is CASSLGRGCSGANVLTF. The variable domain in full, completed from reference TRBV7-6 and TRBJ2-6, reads GAGVSQSPRYKVTKRGQDVALRCDPISGHVSLYWYRQALGQGPEFLTYFNYEAQQDKSGLPNDRFSAERPEGSISTLTIQRTEQRDSAMYRCASSLGRGCSGANVLTFGAGSRLTVL.

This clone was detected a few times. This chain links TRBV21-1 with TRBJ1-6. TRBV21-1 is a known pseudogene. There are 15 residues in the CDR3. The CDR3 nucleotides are TGTGCCAGCAGCAATTTCGGGATGGTGAATTCACCCCTCCACTTT. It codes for CASSNFGMVNSPLHF.

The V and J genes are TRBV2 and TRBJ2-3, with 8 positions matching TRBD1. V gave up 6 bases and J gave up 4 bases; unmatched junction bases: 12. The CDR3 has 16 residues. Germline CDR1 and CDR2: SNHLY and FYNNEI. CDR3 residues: CASSPTGQGGPDTQYF. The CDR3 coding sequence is TGTGCCAGCAGCCCTACCGGACAGGGAGGCCCAGATACGCAGTATTTT.

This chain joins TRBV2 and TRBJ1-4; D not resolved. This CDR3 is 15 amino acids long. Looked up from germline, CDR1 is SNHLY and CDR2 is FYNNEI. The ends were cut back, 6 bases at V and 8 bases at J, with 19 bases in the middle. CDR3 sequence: CASRGLSPPGEKLFF. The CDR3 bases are TGTGCCAGCAGAGGCCTGAGCCCCCCGGGGGAAAAACTGTTTTTT. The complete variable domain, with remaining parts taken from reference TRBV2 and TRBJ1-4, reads EPEVTQTPSHQVTQMGQEVILRCVPISNHLYFYWYRQILGQKVEFLVSFYNNEISEKSEIFDDQFSVERPDGSNFTLKIRSTKLEDSAMYFCASRGLSPPGEKLFFGSGTQLSVL.

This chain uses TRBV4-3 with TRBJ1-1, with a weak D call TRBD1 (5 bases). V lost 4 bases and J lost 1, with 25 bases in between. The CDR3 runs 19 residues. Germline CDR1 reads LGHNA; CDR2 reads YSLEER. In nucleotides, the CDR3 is TGCGCCAGCAGCCTCGGGGGAGAGGGCGCAACAGACAGGAACACTGAAGCTTTCTTT. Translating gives CASSLGGEGATDRNTEAFF.

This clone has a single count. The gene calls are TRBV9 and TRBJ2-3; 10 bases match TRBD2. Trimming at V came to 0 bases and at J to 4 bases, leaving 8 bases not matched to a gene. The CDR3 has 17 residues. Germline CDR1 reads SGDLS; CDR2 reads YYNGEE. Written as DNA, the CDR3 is TGTGCCAGCAGCGTAGCTAGCGGGGGACTAGCAGCAGATACGCAGTATTTT. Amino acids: CASSVASGGLAADTQYF.